A selection of T cell receptor beta chains follows, all from one sample in a study of CD8 T cells in ankylosing spondylitis. TCRdb independently ran MiXCR on the 5' RACE reads; one entry per CDR3 protein. The table shows 250,000 to 400,000 distinct CDR3 sequences, with 9.5% to 13% occurring only once. Sequencing input: blood, either unsorted or a sorted T cell fraction (not recorded which). Receptor source: a female donor with ankylosing spondylitis or in good health (not recorded which). Each CDR3 is given with its conserved first and last residue. Each record gives: CDR3 length, V gene, J gene, CDR3 protein.

length: 14
V: TRBV6-1
J: TRBJ1-2
CDR3: CASSESVPGDGYTF

length: 16
V: TRBV7-8
J: TRBJ2-6
CDR3: CASLGTRGSGANVLTF

length: 14
V: TRBV29-1
J: TRBJ2-7
CDR3: CSVGGGAGNYEQYF

length: 14
V: TRBV5-1
J: TRBJ2-3
CDR3: CASRGGARTDTQYF

length: 15
V: TRBV12-3/TRBV12-4
J: TRBJ2-3
CDR3: CATTYPPGGTDTQYF

length: 13
V: TRBV5-1
J: TRBJ1-5
CDR3: CASSSGEHQPQHF

length: 14
V: TRBV7-2
J: TRBJ1-1
CDR3: CASSLELVRAGVFF

length: 18
V: TRBV4-3
J: TRBJ2-3
CDR3: CASSQDLGPGGITDTQYF

length: 17
V: TRBV12-3/TRBV12-4
J: TRBJ2-6
CDR3: CASSLLPGTAGANVLTF

length: 14
V: TRBV20-1
J: TRBJ1-5
CDR3: CSASSSGAGQPQHF

length: 14
V: TRBV5-6
J: TRBJ2-3
CDR3: CASSFYGSTDTQYF

length: 14
V: TRBV10-3
J: TRBJ2-7
CDR3: CAISVGPVGYEQYF

length: 16
V: TRBV7-2
J: TRBJ2-3
CDR3: CASTPVRIRGADTQYF

length: 16
V: TRBV18
J: TRBJ2-7
CDR3: CASSPPGDRGLYEQYF

length: 15
V: TRBV28
J: TRBJ2-4
CDR3: CASSSPFRGGNIQYF

length: 14
V: TRBV5-1
J: TRBJ2-3
CDR3: CASSSERSGDTQYF

length: 15
V: TRBV20-1
J: TRBJ2-7
CDR3: CSARDGVGQGGEQYF

length: 15
V: TRBV6-2/TRBV6-3
J: TRBJ2-2
CDR3: CASRPDRVNTGELFF

length: 15
V: TRBV29-1
J: TRBJ2-3
CDR3: CSVEEAAVSTDTQYF

length: 15
V: TRBV20-1
J: TRBJ2-7
CDR3: CSASPIAGGPYEQYF

length: 14
V: TRBV5-1
J: TRBJ2-1
CDR3: CASRNSAPYNEQFF

length: 15
V: TRBV20-1
J: TRBJ2-1
CDR3: CSASRGGGPYNEQFF

length: 16
V: TRBV7-6
J: TRBJ2-3
CDR3: CASSWRLAGRIDTQYF

length: 16
V: TRBV27
J: TRBJ1-3
CDR3: CASSSLGTVTGNTIYF

length: 15
V: TRBV7-2
J: TRBJ2-7
CDR3: CASSLALGAGYEQYF

length: 13
V: TRBV3-1
J: TRBJ1-4
CDR3: CAVGRATNEKLFF

length: 16
V: TRBV27
J: TRBJ2-3
CDR3: CASSPGRQVITDTQYF

length: 16
V: TRBV5-1
J: TRBJ2-3
CDR3: CASSLGDRVNEDTQYF

length: 16
V: TRBV30
J: TRBJ2-1
CDR3: CAWSTVGDPPYNEQFF

length: 13
V: TRBV20-1
J: TRBJ2-5
CDR3: CSATRPGKETQYF

length: 14
V: TRBV12-3/TRBV12-4
J: TRBJ2-1
CDR3: CASSPGQGWDEQFF

length: 16
V: TRBV28
J: TRBJ2-3
CDR3: CASSLPASGIADTQYF

length: 16
V: TRBV4-3
J: TRBJ2-1
CDR3: CASSQGTRSSYNEQFF

length: 14
V: TRBV7-6
J: TRBJ2-1
CDR3: CASSLQPRGDEQFF

length: 16
V: TRBV7-9
J: TRBJ2-3
CDR3: CASSPLAGGTTDTQYF

length: 17
V: TRBV20-1
J: TRBJ1-6
CDR3: CSARDQTRSSYNSPLHF

length: 13
V: TRBV20-1
J: TRBJ2-7
CDR3: CSASSGRSYEQYF

length: 12
V: TRBV29-1
J: TRBJ1-2
CDR3: CSVEDLGGGYTF

length: 16
V: TRBV2
J: TRBJ2-1
CDR3: CASRAPLAGGGDEQFF

length: 22
V: TRBV19
J: TRBJ2-7
CDR3: CASSIAPPRGALGRLAYYEQYF

length: 14
V: TRBV19
J: TRBJ2-7
CDR3: CASGASGGRNEQYF

length: 15
V: TRBV7-2
J: TRBJ1-5
CDR3: CASSLGGIRNQPQHF

length: 13
V: TRBV6-1
J: TRBJ1-2
CDR3: CASSETARVGYTF

length: 15
V: TRBV7-2
J: TRBJ1-2
CDR3: CASSLLALETYGYTF

length: 16
V: TRBV6-1
J: TRBJ1-2
CDR3: CASSDSRTGADYGYTF

length: 18
V: TRBV11-2
J: TRBJ2-3
CDR3: CASSLNGRGLSSTDTQYF

length: 15
V: TRBV5-1
J: TRBJ1-5
CDR3: CASSLGDQGHQPQHF

length: 15
V: TRBV5-1
J: TRBJ2-5
CDR3: CASSRTSGVQETQYF

length: 16
V: TRBV4-3
J: TRBJ2-7
CDR3: CASSLSFGGAAYEQYF

length: 15
V: TRBV11-2
J: TRBJ1-6
CDR3: CASSLDTGKNSPLHF